This T cell receptor beta chain was documented in a study of cytomegalovirus exposure and HLA in healthy donors. Study-wide points: Later analysis indicated greater clonal expansion among HLA-associated TCR beta chains than among equally common other chains. The study labeled fewer than 200 TCR beta chains cytomegalovirus-associated.

The germline gives CDR1 PRHDT, CDR2 FYEKMQ (reference sequence). J lost 2 bases, V lost 5 bases, and 7 bases had no gene match. The CDR3 length is 16 residues. Concerning this clone: Its antigen is not known.

PCR primers comprised 60 Vbeta and 13 Jbeta primers. Assay: immunoSEQ multiplex PCR; the TCRdb copy retains only in-frame clones and omits some. The sample records roughly 220,000 clones, 80% to 90% being singletons. This clonotype originated in a man younger than 40 in good health and CMV-seronegative. Specimen: PBMCs. The chain has TRBV13 and TRBJ2-5; 11 nucleotides align to TRBD2. The CDR3 DNA reads TGTGCCAGCAGCGGCGGACTAGCGGGTTTTCAAGAGACCCAGTACTTC. Its translation: CASSGGLAGFQETQYF.